The T cell receptor (beta chain) described here comes from a study of beta chain features in type 1 diabetes. Study-level background: The study found patients and healthy donors alike in age, gender and cell yields.

In this sample, this clone turned up a few times. The isolated RNA, all of it, was reverse transcribed, so expressed TCRB transcripts were what got sequenced. Method: immunoSEQ multiplex PCR; TCRdb's copy keeps in-frame clones and lacks some. The table has 15,000 to 20,000 clones, approximately 50% seen once; the top ten hold about 0.43%. The germline V gene has CDR1 SQVTM and CDR2 ANQGSEA. The CDR3 loop spans 13 amino acids. Trimming removed 5 bases from V and 4 bases from J, with 14 bases in between. Staining for CD45RO/CCR7/CD25/CD127/CD95/CD27 allowed sorting of CD4+ naive, central memory, regulatory and stem cell-like memory cells.

V gene TRBV29-1 combines with J gene TRBJ1-1, with unresolved D. The sample consisted of stem cell memory CD4+ T cells from blood. The receptor comes from a man aged 18 to 35 in good health. The CDR3 sequence: CSVKRLSGTEAFF. In DNA, the CDR3 is TGCAGCGTTAAACGGCTGTCAGGCACTGAAGCTTTCTTT.